The rows below give T cell receptor beta chains drawn from one sample of a study of blood T cell repertoires in COVID-19. Profiled with immunoSEQ multiplex PCR; TCRdb holds only in-frame clones, not every one. The data contain 110,000 to 150,000 clones, 80% to 90% of them singletons. Source material: peripheral blood. These receptors were taken from a woman of 80 years or more with acute or convalescent COVID-19. The CDR3 runs from the conserved cysteine through the conserved F or W. A D gene is named only where the DNA matches it firmly. The listing skips clone size in some rows; elsewhere it reads once, few, many or a size class.

v_call: TRBV19
j_call: TRBJ2-1
d_call: TRBD2
clone_size: -
cdr3_nt: TGTGCCAGTAGGGGGACTACCAACTACAATGAGCAGTTCTTC
cdr3_aa: CASRGTTNYNEQFF

v_call: TRBV18
j_call: TRBJ2-5
d_call: -
clone_size: -
cdr3_nt: TGTGCCAGCTCACCCCTACGGGTAGAGACCCAGTACTTC
cdr3_aa: CASSPLRVETQYF

v_call: TRBV7-2
j_call: TRBJ1-2
d_call: TRBD1
clone_size: -
cdr3_nt: TGTGCCAGCAGCTCAGGGACAGGGCGAGACTACACCTTC
cdr3_aa: CASSSGTGRDYTF

v_call: TRBV7-6
j_call: TRBJ2-5
d_call: -
clone_size: -
cdr3_nt: TGTGCCAGCAGCACCGGACAGATTCAAGAGACCCAGTACTTC
cdr3_aa: CASSTGQIQETQYF

v_call: TRBV28
j_call: TRBJ1-6
d_call: -
clone_size: -
cdr3_nt: TGTGCCAGCAGTTTGATACAGCAAAATTCACCCCTCCACTTT
cdr3_aa: CASSLIQQNSPLHF

v_call: TRBV6-6
j_call: TRBJ1-2
d_call: TRBD1
clone_size: -
cdr3_nt: TGTGCCGTCTCGAGGGACAGCGTCAACTATGGCTACACCTTC
cdr3_aa: CAVSRDSVNYGYTF

v_call: TRBV30
j_call: TRBJ1-6
d_call: TRBD1
clone_size: -
cdr3_nt: TGTGCCTGGAGTGTACAGGGGGGACAGGGACCGAATTCACCCCTCCACTTT
cdr3_aa: CAWSVQGGQGPNSPLHF

v_call: TRBV19
j_call: TRBJ1-5
d_call: -
clone_size: -
cdr3_nt: TGTGCCAGTAGTATAGAGTCAGGGAGGCAGCCCCAGCATTTT
cdr3_aa: CASSIESGRQPQHF

v_call: TRBV11-2
j_call: TRBJ2-1
d_call: -
clone_size: -
cdr3_nt: TGTGCCAGTCAGAGTGCGGCTCACCAGTTCTTC
cdr3_aa: CASQSAAHQFF

v_call: TRBV6-5
j_call: TRBJ1-2
d_call: -
clone_size: once
cdr3_nt: TGTGCCAGCAGTTACTACACGGGATATGGCTACACCTTC
cdr3_aa: CASSYYTGYGYTF

v_call: TRBV5-5
j_call: TRBJ1-2
d_call: -
clone_size: -
cdr3_nt: TGTGCCAGCAGCCACCCAAACAGGGAACTAGGGGGCTACACCTTC
cdr3_aa: CASSHPNRELGGYTF

v_call: TRBV7-2
j_call: TRBJ1-2
d_call: TRBD1
clone_size: -
cdr3_nt: TGTGCCAGCAGCATAACCGGGACAGGGTCCTATGGCTACACCTTC
cdr3_aa: CASSITGTGSYGYTF

v_call: TRBV18
j_call: TRBJ2-7
d_call: TRBD1
clone_size: -
cdr3_nt: TGTGCCAGCTCACCACCCGGGACAGGGGGCGCGCAGTACTTC
cdr3_aa: CASSPPGTGGAQYF

v_call: TRBV7-9
j_call: TRBJ2-2
d_call: TRBD1
clone_size: -
cdr3_nt: TGTGCCAGCAGAGAAAACGACAGGGATTCCGGGGAGCTGTTTTTT
cdr3_aa: CASRENDRDSGELFF

v_call: TRBV19
j_call: TRBJ1-5
d_call: TRBD1
clone_size: -
cdr3_nt: TGTGCCAGTAGGGGACAGGGCTATCAGCCCCAGCATTTT
cdr3_aa: CASRGQGYQPQHF

v_call: TRBV18
j_call: TRBJ2-6
d_call: -
clone_size: -
cdr3_nt: TGTGCCAGCTCACACACTGGGGCCAACGTCCTGACTTTC
cdr3_aa: CASSHTGANVLTF

v_call: TRBV30
j_call: TRBJ1-1
d_call: -
clone_size: -
cdr3_nt: TGTGCCTGGAGTGACCTACTGGGCTCTGAAGCTTTCTTT
cdr3_aa: CAWSDLLGSEAFF

v_call: TRBV4-1
j_call: TRBJ2-1
d_call: TRBD2
clone_size: -
cdr3_nt: TGCGCCAGCAGCCAAGTGGCGGCGGGGGGAATCGATGAGCAGTTCTTC
cdr3_aa: CASSQVAAGGIDEQFF

v_call: TRBV6-5
j_call: TRBJ1-5
d_call: -
clone_size: once
cdr3_nt: TGTGCCAGCAGTACACCGGGTCAGCCCCAGCATTTT
cdr3_aa: CASSTPGQPQHF

v_call: TRBV7-2
j_call: TRBJ2-5
d_call: -
clone_size: -
cdr3_nt: TGTGCCAGCAGTTTCTACTCACAGGCCCTCGGGACCCAGTACTTC
cdr3_aa: CASSFYSQALGTQYF

v_call: TRBV3-1/TRBV3-2
j_call: TRBJ1-1
d_call: -
clone_size: -
cdr3_nt: TGTGCCAGCAGCCAGGGCTCGAAGACTGAAGCTTTCTTT
cdr3_aa: CASSQGSKTEAFF

v_call: TRBV18
j_call: TRBJ1-6
d_call: -
clone_size: -
cdr3_nt: TGTGCCAGCTCCTCGGGACAAGGGGAATCACCCCTCCACTTT
cdr3_aa: CASSSGQGESPLHF

v_call: TRBV3-1/TRBV3-2
j_call: TRBJ1-2
d_call: TRBD1
clone_size: -
cdr3_nt: TGTGCCAGCAGCCAATTACAGGGGGCGGACGGCTACACCTTC
cdr3_aa: CASSQLQGADGYTF

v_call: TRBV21-1
j_call: TRBJ1-1
d_call: -
clone_size: -
cdr3_nt: TGTGCCAGCAGCATATGGCCGAACACTGAAGCTTTCTTT
cdr3_aa: CASSIWPNTEAFF

v_call: TRBV6-5
j_call: TRBJ1-2
d_call: -
clone_size: -
cdr3_nt: TGTGCCAGCAGTTACTTAGAGGAGGCCTATGGCTACACCTTC
cdr3_aa: CASSYLEEAYGYTF

v_call: TRBV5-1
j_call: TRBJ2-1
d_call: -
clone_size: -
cdr3_nt: TGCGCCAGCAGCTTGGTTGCAGGGGCCTACAATGAGCAGTTCTTC
cdr3_aa: CASSLVAGAYNEQFF

v_call: TRBV6-6
j_call: TRBJ2-2
d_call: -
clone_size: -
cdr3_nt: TGTGCCAGCAACCTGGCAGCGAACACCGGGGAGCTGTTTTTT
cdr3_aa: CASNLAANTGELFF

v_call: TRBV7-8
j_call: TRBJ1-2
d_call: -
clone_size: -
cdr3_nt: TGTGCCAGCAGCTTAGACGTAGCGGGCCCGCACACCTTC
cdr3_aa: CASSLDVAGPHTF

v_call: TRBV6-6
j_call: TRBJ1-4
d_call: TRBD1
clone_size: -
cdr3_nt: TGTGCCAGCCAGGGGGTCGGCGGCATTGAAAAACTGTTTTTT
cdr3_aa: CASQGVGGIEKLFF